The 9 T cell receptor beta chains given below trace back to one sample, sequenced in a study of graft-versus-host responses after intestinal transplantation. Using immunoSEQ multiplex PCR, the repertoire was profiled, and TCRdb retains in-frame clones only, with some absent. Among approximately 15,000 clones, 75% to 90% were seen once, and the ten largest hold approximately 5.5%. The sequencing here drew on PBMCs, taken roughly 110 days after intestinal transplant. These receptors all stem from a human patient who received an intestinal transplant, so some T cells may come from the graft donor.

The chain recombines TRBV5-1 with TRBJ1-1, with D tentatively TRBD1 (5 bases). This CDR3 has 15 residues. Germline loops: CDR1 SGHRS, CDR2 YFSETQ. Trimming removed 0 bases from V and 4 bases from J, with 13 bases in between. The CDR3 coding sequence is TGCGCCAGCAGCTTGGAATGGGGCGCGAGCACTGAAGCTTTCTTT. Protein sequence: CASSLEWGASTEAFF.

CDR3 amino acids: CASSLGGPRETQYF. CDR3 bases: TGTGCCAGCAGTTTGGGAGGGCCGAGGGAGACCCAGTACTTC. The chain joins TRBV27 to TRBJ2-5; 7 bases align to TRBD2. The ends lost 3 bases at V and 5 bases at J; junction bases unmatched: 6. The CDR3 consists of 14 residues. The germline V gene has CDR1 MNHEY and CDR2 SMNVEV (reference sequence).

This clone has more than one count but fewer than ten. The rearrangement uses TRBV6-4 and TRBJ2-2, with D perhaps TRBD1 or TRBD2 (5 bases each). There are 13 residues in the CDR3. CDR1 and CDR2 (germline): MRHNA, SNTAGT. V dropped 3 bases and J dropped 3 bases, with 5 bases sitting between them. The CDR3 nucleotides are TGTGCCAGCAGTGAGGGGGACACCGGGGAGCTGTTTTTT. Amino acids: CASSEGDTGELFF.

This clone was seen only a few times. CDR3 residues: CASSQDPKAVNTGELFF. For the CDR3, the DNA is TGCGCCAGCAGCCAAGATCCAAAGGCAGTGAACACCGGGGAGCTGTTTTTT. The J gene is TRBJ2-2, the V gene TRBV4-3; D unresolved. The V gene lost 0 bases and the J gene lost 1 base, with 12 bases spanning the gap. The V gene's germline CDR1 is LGHNA and CDR2 YSLEER. The CDR3 is 17 amino acids.

There are a few counts of this clone. This sequence joins TRBV19 and TRBJ1-5; TRBD1 is a possible D gene (5 bases). The CDR3 is 12 amino acids. From germline, CDR1 is LNHDA and CDR2 SQIVND (reference sequence). V gave up 10 bases and J gave up 9 bases, with 16 bases separating them. In DNA, the CDR3 is TGTGCCACGGAGGACATAGGAAGGCCCCAGCATTTT. It specifies CATEDIGRPQHF.

This sequence joins TRBV6-5 and TRBJ2-1; a possible D gene is TRBD2 (5 bases). V lost 0 bases, J lost 5 bases, and 11 bases lay in between. CDR1 is MNHEY and CDR2 is SVGAGI in the germline V gene. The CDR3 is made up of 15 amino acids. CDR3 sequence: CASSYSRTFDNEQFF. The CDR3 DNA reads TGTGCCAGCAGTTACTCGCGGACTTTTGACAATGAGCAGTTCTTC.

CDR3 residues: CASSEGQFSNQPQHF. The DNA for the CDR3 is TGTGCCAGCAGTGAAGGGCAGTTTAGCAATCAGCCCCAGCATTTT. This sequence joins TRBV2 and TRBJ1-5; D gene uncertain. Deletions cut 1 base from V and 0 bases from J, with 7 bases between. CDR1 is SNHLY, CDR2 FYNNEI, per germline. This CDR3 has 15 amino acids.

The chain couples TRBV7-9 to TRBJ2-4; D remains ambiguous. The CDR3 is made up of 16 amino acids. V lost 8 bases, J lost 1 base, and 18 bases lay in between. The germline V gene encodes CDR1 SEHNR and CDR2 FQNEAQ (reference sequence). The CDR3 loop reads CASGTRLRSAKNIQYF. The CDR3 bases are TGTGCCAGCGGAACCCGGCTTCGTTCGGCCAAAAACATTCAGTACTTC.

The chain is built from TRBV18 and TRBJ1-2; D is possibly TRBD1 (5 bases). Germline CDR1 and CDR2: KGHSH and LQKENI. The V end lost 3 bases, the J end lost 7 bases, and 15 bases lay between the germline ends. The CDR3 consists of 14 residues. For the CDR3, the DNA is TGTGCCAGCTCACCGGCCAGGGAGGACGGTGGCTACACCTTC. It yields the protein CASSPAREDGGYTF.